The rows below give T cell receptor beta chains drawn from one sample of a study of T cell responses to AZD1222 COVID-19 vaccine. Assay used: immunoSEQ multiplex PCR; TCRdb lists only in-frame clones, some missing. Among about 200,000 clones listed, 90% to 95% were seen once. This material consisted of peripheral blood, taken 28 days after the second dose of the MenACWY control vaccine. The receptor source for this set is an adult who received the MenACWY meningococcal vaccine as a control. The CDR3 runs from the conserved cysteine through the conserved F or W. A D gene is named only where the DNA matches it firmly. Clone size is stated in some rows and not others, as once, few, many or a class when expanded.

TRBJ1-2 - TRBV30 - TGTGCCTGGGGAGGAGCAGGGGCGGTCTATGGCTACACCTTC CAWGGAGAVYGYTF
TRBJ2-7 - TRBV7-9 - TGTGCCAGCAGCTCGCCGGACAGAAGCCTCTCCTACGAGCAGTACTTC CASSSPDRSLSYEQYF
TRBJ1-5 - TRBV6-5 - TGTGCCAGCAGTCCAGGGTCGAGCAATCAGCCCCAGCATTTT CASSPGSSNQPQHF
TRBJ2-5 once TRBV6-6 - TGTGCCAGCAGTTACTTCCGACCAGGTGGGGAGACCCAGTACTTC CASSYFRPGGETQYF
TRBJ1-1 once TRBV19 TRBD1 TGTGCCAGTAGTCCCACACAGGGGTTGGGCACTGAAGCTTTCTTT CASSPTQGLGTEAFF
TRBJ1-1 - TRBV5-1 - TGCGCCAGCAGTCAAATACAGGGAAACACTGAAGCTTTCTTT CASSQIQGNTEAFF
TRBJ2-7 - TRBV2 - TGTGCCAGCAGAACTAGTGTCGCCTACGAGCAGTACTTC CASRTSVAYEQYF
TRBJ2-5 once TRBV2 - TGTGCCAGCAGTGCTGCGGGCAGTCCGGGAGAGACCCAGTACTTC CASSAAGSPGETQYF
TRBJ1-2 - TRBV5-6 - TGTGCCAGCAGCCCCGTCGAGACTAATTATGGCTACACCTTC CASSPVETNYGYTF
TRBJ2-4 - TRBV28 TRBD1 TGTGCCAGCAGTCCCTCGGGGACAGGGGACATTCAGTACTTC CASSPSGTGDIQYF
TRBJ2-2 - TRBV15 - TGTGCCACCAGCAGAGTTCCGGGGGGCCTGTCCGGGGAGCTGTTTTTT CATSRVPGGLSGELFF
TRBJ1-6 - TRBV18 - TGTGCCAGCTCACCAAAAACAGATAATTCACCCCTCCACTTT CASSPKTDNSPLHF
TRBJ1-2 - TRBV27 TRBD1 TGTGCCAGCAGGGGTGCAGGGGGAAACTATGGCTACACCTTC CASRGAGGNYGYTF
TRBJ1-3 - TRBV28 TRBD1 TGTGCCAGCAGGAACCTCGGACAGGAAGGCTCTGGAAACACCATATATTTT CASRNLGQEGSGNTIYF
TRBJ1-5 - TRBV6-1 - TGTGCCAGCAGTGAAGGGACAAATCATCAGCCCCAGCATTTT CASSEGTNHQPQHF
TRBJ1-2 - TRBV7-2 - TGTGCCAGCAGCTTACTTTTGGGGACAATCTATGGCTACACCTTC CASSLLLGTIYGYTF
TRBJ1-6 - TRBV7-2 - TGTGCCAGCAGCTTTGGGGATTCACCCCTCCACTTT CASSFGDSPLHF
TRBJ1-2 - TRBV27 - TGTGCCAGCAGTCCGACAGCTAACTATGGCTACACCTTC CASSPTANYGYTF
TRBJ2-1 - TRBV30 TRBD1 TGTGCCTGGAGCCCCGGACAGGTCAATGAGCAGTTCTTC CAWSPGQVNEQFF
TRBJ1-6 - TRBV9 TRBD1 TGTGCCAGCAGTGGACAGGGGAGTTCACCCCTCCACTTT CASSGQGSSPLHF
TRBJ1-6 - TRBV19 - TGTGCCAGTAGTGGACGCCCCGCTCTAAATTCACCCCTCCACTTT CASSGRPALNSPLHF
TRBJ1-1 - TRBV25-1 TRBD1 TGTGCCAGCTCTCCGGGACAGGGGAGACGTGAAGCTTTCTTT CASSPGQGRREAFF
TRBJ2-7 - TRBV11-2 - TGTGCCAGCAGCTCAGGGTTCGGAGTCTACGAGCAGTACTTC CASSSGFGVYEQYF
TRBJ1-6 - TRBV11-1 - TGTGCCAGCAGGGCCGAGACGGTCAATTCACCCCTCCACTTT CASRAETVNSPLHF
TRBJ2-1 - TRBV21-1 - TGTGCCAGCAGCTCCCCGGTCACAGGGCGAGACAATGAGCAGTTCTTC CASSSPVTGRDNEQFF
TRBJ2-7 - TRBV7-2 - TGTGCCAGCAGCCCCGACCACTACGAGCAGTACTTC CASSPDHYEQYF
TRBJ2-7 once TRBV7-9 TRBD1 TGTGCCAGCAGCTTAGGACAGGGCGACGAGCAGTACTTC CASSLGQGDEQYF
TRBJ2-1 - TRBV5-1 TRBD2 TGCGCCAGCAGCTTGGGTCCGGATAGCGGGCCGTACCACAATGAGCAGTTCTTC CASSLGPDSGPYHNEQFF
TRBJ1-4 - TRBV30 TRBD1 TGTGCCTGGAGCGGGACAGATAATGAAAAACTGTTTTTT CAWSGTDNEKLFF
TRBJ2-1 - TRBV10-3 TRBD2 TGTGCCATCAGTGAGTCGATTCTAGCGGACAATGAGCAGTTCTTC CAISESILADNEQFF
TRBJ2-6 - TRBV6-1 - TGTGCCAGCAGTGAAGTTCCGGGGATCGGGGCCAACGTCCTGACTTTC CASSEVPGIGANVLTF
TRBJ2-7 - TRBV7-9 - TGTGCCACCAGGGTCGACTCCTACGAGCAGTACTTC CATRVDSYEQYF
TRBJ2-5 - TRBV5-1 TRBD2 TGCGCCAGCAAGCTAGCGGGAGGGCAAGAGACCCAGTACTTC CASKLAGGQETQYF
TRBJ2-5 once TRBV28 - TGTGCCAGCAGTTTGCATGGGATGAAGACCCAGTACTTC CASSLHGMKTQYF
TRBJ1-5 - TRBV7-3 TRBD1 TGTGCCAGCAGCTTTTACCGGTCCGGACAGGGATCGGGTCAGCCCCAGCATTTT CASSFYRSGQGSGQPQHF
TRBJ1-1 - TRBV6-5 - TGTGCCAGCAGTCCTCTGGGGCCAGCCGACACTGAAGCTTTCTTT CASSPLGPADTEAFF
TRBJ2-3 - TRBV28 - TGTGCCAGCAGCGGACATATAACAGATACGCAGTATTTT CASSGHITDTQYF
TRBJ1-1 - TRBV7-8 TRBD1 TGTGCCAGCAGCATCATCACTCCGGGACAGGGAACTGAAGCTTTCTTT CASSIITPGQGTEAFF
TRBJ1-6 once TRBV15 - TGTGCCACCCAAGCGACGGATAATTCACCCCTCCACTTT CATQATDNSPLHF
TRBJ1-3 - TRBV28 - TGTGCCAGCAGTCGAGAGCGGGGGCCTGGAAACACCATATATTTT CASSRERGPGNTIYF
TRBJ1-5 - TRBV19 - TGTGCCAGTAGTATAGACGGGGCCCAAGGCCAGCCCCAGCATTTT CASSIDGAQGQPQHF
TRBJ1-2 - TRBV3-1/TRBV3-2 - TGTGCCAGCAGCCAAGATCGGGCCCCAGGTCCCTATGGCTACACCTTC CASSQDRAPGPYGYTF
TRBJ1-2 - TRBV6-1 - TGTGCCAGCAGTGAAGGTACGGGCCGAGTCTATGGCTACACCTTC CASSEGTGRVYGYTF
TRBJ2-7 once TRBV19 - TGTGCCAGTAGTCCCCCCTCGGACGAGCAGTACTTC CASSPPSDEQYF
TRBJ2-7 - TRBV11-2 - TGTGCCAGCAGCTCCGGGGTGGGGAGACCCGACGAGCAGTACTTC CASSSGVGRPDEQYF
TRBJ2-2 few TRBV7-9 - TGTGCCAGCAGCCTAGGATCGGGGGCCGGGGAGCTGTTTTTT CASSLGSGAGELFF
TRBJ1-4 - TRBV2 TRBD1 TGTGCCAGCAGGGGGGACAGGGGAGCAACTAATGAAAAACTGTTTTTT CASRGDRGATNEKLFF